Below, one T cell receptor (beta chain) is given with its context. Its antigen is as yet unknown. TCRdb reanalysed the 5' RACE reads using MiXCR and keeps one entry per CDR3 protein. The profile covers tens of thousands of distinct CDR3 sequences, with 9.3% appearing a single time and 12% taken by the ten largest. These data belong to a study of T-cell memory formation after mild COVID-19. Whole-study context: TCR clustering was largely donor specific.

This CDR3 region has 14 residues. Germline trimming cut 3 bases from V and 6 bases from J; bases unmatched to any gene: 9. Germline CDR1 and CDR2: GTSNPN and SVGIG (reference sequence). The study's findings and limits: Day 15 to 85 contracting clones showed balanced CD4/CD8; day 15 to 37 expanders favored CD4+. Researchers report contracting CD4+ clones mostly in CM and EM, with CD8+ clones in EMRA.

V gene TRBV30 combines with J gene TRBJ2-5, with 8 bases aligning to TRBD2. The TCR was taken from an adult woman who had mild COVID-19 (a few samples of this study predate the infection). Cell type and time point are not known. Specimen: PBMCs or a T cell subset sorted from them (not recorded which). In nucleotides, the CDR3 is TGTGCCTGGAGCTCCGGGACTAGTAGGCAGACCCAGTACTTC. Translating gives CAWSSGTSRQTQYF.